These 6 T cell receptor beta chains were all obtained from the same sample, sequenced in a study of graft-versus-host responses after intestinal transplantation. Lymphocytes from graft epithelium and lamina propria were isolated. Sequencing was performed with immunoSEQ multiplex PCR; in TCRdb, only in-frame clones are kept and a portion is missing. The sample carries tens of thousands of clones, roughly 87% recorded once. The sample in question was ileum tissue, obtained about 28 weeks after intestinal transplant. Every receptor here comes from a human patient who received an intestinal transplant, so some T cells may come from the graft donor.

The rearrangement uses TRBV5-4 and TRBJ2-6; D remains unclear. Germline assignment: CDR1 SGHNT and CDR2 YYREEE (reference sequence). The CDR3 is 15 residues long. V shed 5 bases and J shed 1 base, with 10 bases lying between them. DNA for the CDR3: TGTGCCAGCAGTTGGGCGGAATCTGGGGCCAACGTCCTGACTTTC. As protein: CASSWAESGANVLTF.

J is TRBJ2-5 and V is TRBV28; 9 positions match TRBD2. After removal of 3 bases from V and 5 bases from J, the junction contained 10 bases not matched to a gene. Germline V CDR1 and CDR2: MDHEN, SYDVKM. The CDR3 totals 16 residues. The chain's CDR3 is CASSLGREGRLETQYF. The DNA for the CDR3 is TGTGCCAGCAGTTTGGGGCGGGAGGGCCGGTTGGAGACCCAGTACTTC.

V gene TRBV27 combines with J gene TRBJ1-1; 8 bases match TRBD1. Trimming removed 4 bases from V and 3 bases from J; junction bases left unmatched: 4. Germline V gene sequence: CDR1 MNHEY, CDR2 SMNVEV (reference sequence). The CDR3 contains 14 residues. CDR3 nucleotides: TGTGCCAGCAGTTATCAGGGGGCGGACACTGAAGCTTTCTTT. As protein: CASSYQGADTEAFF.

The chain links TRBV2 to TRBJ2-5; TRBD2 agrees at 10 bases. The germline CDR1 and CDR2 sequences are SNHLY and FYNNEI. CDR3 length: 14 amino acids. J gave up 5 bases and V 5 bases, and 5 bases lay outside the gene matches. The CDR3 reads CASSSPTSGETQYF. CDR3 sequence (DNA): TGTGCCAGCAGTTCGCCGACTAGCGGGGAGACCCAGTACTTC.

The chain combines TRBV23-1 with TRBJ1-1; no reliable D call. TRBV23-1 is filed as an ORF, its function uncertain. This CDR3 has 15 residues. V was trimmed by 0 bases and J by 0 bases, leaving 8 bases between them. In DNA, the CDR3 is TGCGCCAGCAGTCAATCCAAGCGCTTGAACACTGAAGCTTTCTTT. The encoded protein is CASSQSKRLNTEAFF.

The chain couples TRBV28 to TRBJ2-7; TRBD2 matches 8 bases. Trimming removed 6 bases from V and 0 bases from J; junction bases left unmatched: 7. CDR1 and CDR2 (germline): MDHEN, SYDVKM. This CDR3 has 15 residues. In nucleotides, the CDR3 is TGTGCCAGCAGCCGGAGCGGGAGCCTCTCCTACGAGCAGTACTTC. It translates to CASSRSGSLSYEQYF.